These T cell receptor beta chains were read from a single sample in a study of spatial heterogeneity in lung cancer. TCRdb analysed the 5' RACE reads with MiXCR anew, one entry per CDR3 protein. The sample comprises some 15,000 distinct CDR3 sequences, 6.5% to 8% of which are singletons, and 7% to 10% rests with the top ten. The sample here was lung tumor tissue, taken at surgery. These receptors were collected from a male donor with early-stage non-small cell lung cancer. Both conserved end residues are part of each CDR3. A D gene is named only where the DNA matches it firmly. Size values are once, few and many counts, or a class for expanded clones, and some rows have none.

v_call	d_call	j_call	clone_size	cdr3_nt	cdr3_aa
TRBV7-2	TRBD1	TRBJ1-1	many	TGTGCCAGCAGCAGACGGAGGACAGGGAACACTGAAGCTTTCTTT	CASSRRRTGNTEAFF
TRBV7-8	TRBD1	TRBJ2-3	.	TGTGCCAGCAGTCCGGACAGGGCTAGCACAGATACGCAGTATTTT	CASSPDRASTDTQYF
TRBV11-2	TRBD1	TRBJ2-5	.	TGTGCCAGCAAACTCCTCCTTCATACAGGGGGCGCAGGTCGGGAGACCCAGTACTTC	CASKLLLHTGGAGRETQYF
TRBV20-1	.	TRBJ2-3	.	TGCAGTGCTAGAGAGGATCGCACAGATACGCAGTATTTT	CSAREDRTDTQYF
TRBV20-1	.	TRBJ1-1	many	TGCAGTGCTAGGTTCCCGGGATCCGGGGTCACTGAAGCTTTCTTT	CSARFPGSGVTEAFF
TRBV7-2	TRBD1	TRBJ1-2	many	TGTGCCAGCAGCTCAGACAGGGTTTATGGCTACACCTTC	CASSSDRVYGYTF
TRBV2	.	TRBJ2-2	many	TGTGCCAGCAGTATTCGACCCTCCACCGGGGAGCTGTTTTTT	CASSIRPSTGELFF
TRBV19	.	TRBJ1-5	many	TGTGCCAGTAGGACTACTCACCAATCCAGCAATCAGCCCCAGCATTTT	CASRTTHQSSNQPQHF
TRBV4-3	.	TRBJ2-2	few	TGCGCCAGCAGCCAAAAGTACAGTTACACCGGGGAGCTGTTTTTT	CASSQKYSYTGELFF
TRBV30	.	TRBJ2-1	.	TGTGCCTGGAGTTACATGGGTCCCCAGTTCTTC	CAWSYMGPQFF
TRBV7-9	TRBD2	TRBJ2-3	many	TGTGCCAGCAGCTTTTTCCGTGGGACTAGCGGGCCCCGGGGTACGCAGTATTTT	CASSFFRGTSGPRGTQYF
TRBV20-1	TRBD2	TRBJ2-7	.	TGCAGTGCTAACCGGGCGGGAGGGCTCTCCTACGAGCAGTACTTC	CSANRAGGLSYEQYF
TRBV7-8	.	TRBJ2-3	.	TGTGCCAGCAGCTTAGGAAGGGCAGGCACAACAGATACGCAGTATTTT	CASSLGRAGTTDTQYF
TRBV7-2	.	TRBJ1-1	.	TGTGCCAGCAGCCCAGACGGGGGGCTTGGCACTGAAGCTTTCTTT	CASSPDGGLGTEAFF
TRBV6-6	.	TRBJ2-7	many	TGTGCCAGCAGTTACTCGGCACAACTCGACTACGAGCAGTACTTC	CASSYSAQLDYEQYF
TRBV29-1	TRBD1	TRBJ2-5	.	TGCAGCGTCCGAACCCATTGGACAGGTCAAGAGACCCAGTACTTC	CSVRTHWTGQETQYF
TRBV9	TRBD1	TRBJ1-6	many	TGTGCCAGCAGCACGACAGGGACCAATTCACCCCTCCACTTT	CASSTTGTNSPLHF
TRBV5-6	TRBD2	TRBJ2-7	.	TGTGCCAGCAGCCCGGGGGGAGACTGGGTCGGGCAGTACTTC	CASSPGGDWVGQYF